These 3 T cell receptor beta chains came from one sample sequenced in a study of blood T cell repertoires in COVID-19. TCRdb's table, derived via immunoSEQ multiplex PCR, lists solely in-frame clones and lacks some. The sample includes about 480,000 clones, 89% of them seen just once. The sequencing input was peripheral blood. These TCRs come from a man younger than 35 with COVID-19, enrolled during active disease.

The V gene is TRBV5-6, the J gene TRBJ2-7; D is unclear. Deletions cut 1 base from V and 0 bases from J, with 8 bases between. Germline V gene data show CDR1 as SGHDT and CDR2 as YYEEEE. The CDR3 has 14 amino acids. DNA of the CDR3: TGTGCCAGCAGCTTGTCGCGGAGCTCCTACGAGCAGTACTTC. It encodes CASSLSRSSYEQYF.

The rearrangement joins TRBV7-2 to TRBJ1-3; D not resolved. The CDR3 is 15 residues long. V dropped 6 bases and J dropped 8 bases, with 20 bases sitting between them. The germline CDR1 and CDR2 sequences are SGHTA and FQGNSA. The CDR3 DNA reads as TGTGCCAGCAGTCCAGTGGGTCTGGTCCGGGACACCATATATTTT. Amino acid sequence: CASSPVGLVRDTIYF. The full variable domain, rest sourced from reference TRBV7-2 and TRBJ1-3, is GAGVSQSPSNKVTEKGKDVELRCDPISGHTALYWYRQSLGQGLEFLIYFQGNSAPDKSGLPSDRFSAERTGGSVSTLTIQRTQQEDSAVYLCASSPVGLVRDTIYFGEGSWLTVV.

This clone was detected only once. The rearrangement links TRBV27 to TRBJ2-3; D perhaps matches TRBD1 (6 bases). Looked up from germline, CDR1 is MNHEY and CDR2 is SMNVEV (reference sequence). This CDR3 region has 14 residues. With 2 bases removed from V and 1 base from J, the gap between germline ends came to 7 bases. CDR3 nucleotides: TGTGCCAGCAGTTTAGCAGGGGGCACAGATACGCAGTATTTT. Its translation is CASSLAGGTDTQYF.